The 3 T cell receptor beta chains listed next were all sequenced from one sample in a study of tumor-infiltrating lymphocytes in primary liver carcinoma. Extraction also yielded germline DNA, while blood RNA was obtained from unsorted whole blood. With a constant-region primer, TCR beta cDNA was made from 400 to 550 ng of total RNA. Sequencing libraries for TCR beta derived from three nested multiplex PCR rounds that used slightly modified ARM-PCR. In the first two PCR rounds, TRBV1-TRBV30 forward primers were paired with a C-beta reverse primer, and each round lasted about 9 cycles. Using its own MiXCR run on the multiplex PCR reads, TCRdb lists one record per CDR3 protein. The sample contains 300,000 to 350,000 distinct CDR3 sequences, 65% of which appear only once. Sequenced sample: peripheral blood. The receptors originated from a man aged 40-55 years with primary liver carcinoma and hepatitis B virus infection.

In the case of this clonotype: The germline gene is not matched at one end of the junction; a read error may be the cause. The chain combines TRBV6-2 or TRBV6-3 with TRBJ2-1, with 14 bases identical to TRBD2. The CDR3 spans 15 residues. Germline loops: CDR1 MNHEY, CDR2 SVGEGT. In DNA, the CDR3 is TGTGCCAGCACCAAAGGGACTAGCGGGAGTTCTAGGATTGTCTTC. It codes for CASTKGTSGSSRIVF.

The chain employs TRBV29-1 and TRBJ2-1; 7 bases fit TRBD1. This CDR3 contains 12 residues. CDR1 SQVTM and CDR2 ANQGSEA come from the germline V gene. V dropped 5 bases and J dropped 12; count of bases not matched to a gene: 10. The CDR3 protein is CSVKIPGQLQFF. CDR3 DNA: TGCAGCGTTAAAATCCCGGGACAGTTGCAGTTCTTC.

In the case of this clonotype: The junction departs from germline at one end; a sequencing error may be responsible. The chain has TRBV5-6 and TRBJ2-7; tentative D call: TRBD2 (5 bases). Germline V gives CDR1 SGHDT, CDR2 YYEEEE. The CDR3 runs 14 residues. The CDR3: CAGSQTGRPYEQYF. The CDR3, as DNA: TGTGCCGGCAGTCAAACGGGGAGACCCTACGAGCAGTACTTC.